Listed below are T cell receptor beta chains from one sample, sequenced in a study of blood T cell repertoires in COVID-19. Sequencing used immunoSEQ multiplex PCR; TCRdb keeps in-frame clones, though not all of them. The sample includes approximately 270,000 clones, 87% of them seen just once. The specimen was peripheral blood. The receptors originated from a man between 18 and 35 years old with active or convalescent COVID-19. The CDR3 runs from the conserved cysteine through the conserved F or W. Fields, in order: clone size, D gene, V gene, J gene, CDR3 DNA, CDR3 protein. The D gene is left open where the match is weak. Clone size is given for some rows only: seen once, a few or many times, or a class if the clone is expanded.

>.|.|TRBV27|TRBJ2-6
TGTGCCAGCAGTTTATGGGGGACTCCCGGTCCCGGGGCCAACGTCCTGACTTTC
CASSLWGTPGPGANVLTF
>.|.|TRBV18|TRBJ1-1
TGTGCCAGCTCACTACAGACGAACACTGAAGCTTTCTTT
CASSLQTNTEAFF
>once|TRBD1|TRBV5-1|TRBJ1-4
TGCGCCAGCAGCGCAACAGGGGCAACTAATGAAAAACTGTTTTTT
CASSATGATNEKLFF
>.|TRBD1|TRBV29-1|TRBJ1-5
TGCAGCGTCCAAACAGGGGGCATTCAGCCCCAGCATTTT
CSVQTGGIQPQHF
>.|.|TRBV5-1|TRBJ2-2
TGCGCCAGCTCTGACCAGGGCCACGGGGAGCTGTTTTTT
CASSDQGHGELFF
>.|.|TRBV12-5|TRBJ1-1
TGTGCTAGTGCCCACAACGCAGGTTTTTATAACACTGAAGCTTTCTTT
CASAHNAGFYNTEAFF
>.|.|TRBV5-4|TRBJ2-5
TGTGCCAGCAGCTTGGTCAGGGACCAAGAGACCCAGTACTTC
CASSLVRDQETQYF
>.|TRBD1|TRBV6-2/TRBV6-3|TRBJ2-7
TGTGCCAGCAGTTCGGGGACAGGCTCCTACGAGCAGTACTTC
CASSSGTGSYEQYF
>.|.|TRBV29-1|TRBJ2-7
TGCAGCGTTGGGACAACTTACGAGCAGTACTTC
CSVGTTYEQYF
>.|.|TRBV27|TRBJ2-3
TGTGCCAGCAGCGTAAGCCCAAGACAGAACACAGATACGCAGTATTTT
CASSVSPRQNTDTQYF
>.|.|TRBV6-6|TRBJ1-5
TGTGCCAGCAGTCCCAGACACTTATCAGGTTCGAATAGCAATCAGCCCCAGCATTTT
CASSPRHLSGSNSNQPQHF
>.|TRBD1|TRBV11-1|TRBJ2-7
TGTGCCAGCAGCCTCGGGACAGGGGCATACGAGCAGTACTTC
CASSLGTGAYEQYF
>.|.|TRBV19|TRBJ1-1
TGTGCCAGTAGTATGGGGTTGGGAGCGGAGATGACTGAAGCTTTCTTT
CASSMGLGAEMTEAFF
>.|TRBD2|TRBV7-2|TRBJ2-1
TGTGCCAGCTTACCTAGCGGGGGGCACAATGAGCAGTTCTTC
CASLPSGGHNEQFF
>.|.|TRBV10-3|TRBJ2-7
TGTGCCATCAGTTTTATTCGCGGGGCCTCCTACGAGCAGTACTTC
CAISFIRGASYEQYF
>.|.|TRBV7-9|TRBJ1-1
TGTGCCAGCAGCAGAACGGACACTGAAGCTTTCTTT
CASSRTDTEAFF
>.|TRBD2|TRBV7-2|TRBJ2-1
TGTGCCAGCTCGAGGGGGGGACTAGCGGAAAGCTCCTACAATGAGCAGTTCTTC
CASSRGGLAESSYNEQFF
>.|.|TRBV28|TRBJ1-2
TGTGCCAGCAGTTTATATTTCCGGGGGGAATCTAACTATGGCTACACCTTC
CASSLYFRGESNYGYTF
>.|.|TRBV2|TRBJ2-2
TGTGCCAGCAGTGAAGGAGCTACCGGGGAGCTGTTTTTT
CASSEGATGELFF
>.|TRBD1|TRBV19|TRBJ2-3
TGTGCCAGTAGTACGACGGGTACAGGGGGCACAGATACGCAGTATTTT
CASSTTGTGGTDTQYF
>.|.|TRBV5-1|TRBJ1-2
TGCGCCAGCAGCTTGCTGGCAGGCTCCTATGGCTACACCTTC
CASSLLAGSYGYTF
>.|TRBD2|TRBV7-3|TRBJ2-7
TGTGCCAGCAGCCCCGGGACTAGCGGGACCTACGAGCAGTACTTC
CASSPGTSGTYEQYF
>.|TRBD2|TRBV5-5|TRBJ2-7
TGTGCCAGCAGCTTGGGCCAGCGGGGGTTCTACGAGCAGTACTTC
CASSLGQRGFYEQYF
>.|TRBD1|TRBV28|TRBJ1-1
TGTGCCAGCAGTGACCGGACAGGGCCGAACACTGAAGCTTTCTTT
CASSDRTGPNTEAFF
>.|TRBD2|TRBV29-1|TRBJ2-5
TGCAGCGTTGTTGGCGGGAGGGCCGGGGAGACCCAGTACTTC
CSVVGGRAGETQYF
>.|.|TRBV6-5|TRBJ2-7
TGTGCCAGCAGTTACTCCAGGGTAGCCGGCGAGCAGTACTTC
CASSYSRVAGEQYF
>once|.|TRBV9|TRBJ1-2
TGTGCCAGCAGTTCGTCTAGGGATCGGGGAAGAGGCTACACCTTC
CASSSSRDRGRGYTF
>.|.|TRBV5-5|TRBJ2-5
TGTGCCAGCAGCAGGGCTGAGGGGGTAATCAATGCCCAGTACTTC
CASSRAEGVINAQYF
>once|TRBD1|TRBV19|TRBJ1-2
TGTGCCAGTAGTTTCTTCGACAGGGGCGGCTACACCTTC
CASSFFDRGGYTF
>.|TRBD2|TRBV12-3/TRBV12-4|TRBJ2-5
TGTGCCAGCAGTTTGGGGGGGGAAGAGACCCAGTACTTC
CASSLGGEETQYF
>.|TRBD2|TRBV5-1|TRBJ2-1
TGCGCCAGCAGCTTGGTAGCGGGAGTTGATAATGAGCAGTTCTTC
CASSLVAGVDNEQFF
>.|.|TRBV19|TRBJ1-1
TGTGCCAGTAGTATCGACTTACTAAGGCCATCGACTGAAGCTTTCTTT
CASSIDLLRPSTEAFF
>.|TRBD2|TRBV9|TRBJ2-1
TGTGCCAGCAGCGTATCGGGACTAGCGGGATCTATATACCCCAATGAGCAGTTCTTC
CASSVSGLAGSIYPNEQFF
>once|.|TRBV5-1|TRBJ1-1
TGCGCCAGCAGCTCTTCCGGGATTAGGGCTTTCTTT
CASSSSGIRAFF
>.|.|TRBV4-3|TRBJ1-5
TGCGCCAGCAGCCAAGATGGCAGGAATCAGCCCCAGCATTTT
CASSQDGRNQPQHF
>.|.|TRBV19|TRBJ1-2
TGTGCCAGTAGTCCTGAGACAAGTAGCTATGGCTACACCTTC
CASSPETSSYGYTF
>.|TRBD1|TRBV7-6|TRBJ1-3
TGTGCCAGCAGCCCACAGCCGGGACAGAGCTCTGGAAACACCATATATTTT
CASSPQPGQSSGNTIYF
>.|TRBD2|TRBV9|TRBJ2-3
TGTGCCAGCAGCGAAAGCGGGAGGGCCAGCACGCAGTATTTT
CASSESGRASTQYF
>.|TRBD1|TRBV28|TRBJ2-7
TGTGCCAGCAGACGCGACAGGGGGCTTTCCTACGAGCAGTACTTC
CASRRDRGLSYEQYF
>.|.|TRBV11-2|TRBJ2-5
TGTGCCAGCAGCCGGGATCGGCAAGAGACCCAGTACTTC
CASSRDRQETQYF
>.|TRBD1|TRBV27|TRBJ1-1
TGTGCCAGCAGTTCCGCAGGGGGCAGGTTCACTGAAGCTTTCTTT
CASSSAGGRFTEAFF
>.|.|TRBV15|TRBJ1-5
TGTGCCACCAGCAGAGGTGGGCAGGTCGGACCCACGGGGGAGTCCCAGCATTTT
CATSRGGQVGPTGESQHF
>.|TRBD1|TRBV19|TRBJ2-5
TGTGCCAGTAGCCCGGACAGGGGGACTGAGACCCAGTACTTC
CASSPDRGTETQYF
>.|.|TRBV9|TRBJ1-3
TGTGCCAGCAGCGTAGAGGGGTCTTATGGAAACACCATATATTTT
CASSVEGSYGNTIYF
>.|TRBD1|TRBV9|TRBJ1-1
TGTGCCAGCAGCCAAGCCAGACAGGGGTACACTGAAGCTTTCTTT
CASSQARQGYTEAFF
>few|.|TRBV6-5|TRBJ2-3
TGTGCCAGCAGTCCCCCAGGCGTGCCGGATACGCAGTATTTT
CASSPPGVPDTQYF
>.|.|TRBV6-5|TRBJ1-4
TGTGCCAGCAGTCATCAGACACCTAATGAAAAACTGTTTTTT
CASSHQTPNEKLFF
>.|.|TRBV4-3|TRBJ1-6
TGCGCCAGCAGCCAAGCTTCTAACTCCTATAATTCACCCCTCCACTTT
CASSQASNSYNSPLHF
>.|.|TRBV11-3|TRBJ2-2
TGTGCCAGCAGCCTGCCTGGCTTATCGAACACCGGGGAGCTGTTTTTT
CASSLPGLSNTGELFF
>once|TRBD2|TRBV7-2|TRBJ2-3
TGTGCCAGCAGCTTAGCGGGAGGGATCTCAGATACGCAGTATTTT
CASSLAGGISDTQYF